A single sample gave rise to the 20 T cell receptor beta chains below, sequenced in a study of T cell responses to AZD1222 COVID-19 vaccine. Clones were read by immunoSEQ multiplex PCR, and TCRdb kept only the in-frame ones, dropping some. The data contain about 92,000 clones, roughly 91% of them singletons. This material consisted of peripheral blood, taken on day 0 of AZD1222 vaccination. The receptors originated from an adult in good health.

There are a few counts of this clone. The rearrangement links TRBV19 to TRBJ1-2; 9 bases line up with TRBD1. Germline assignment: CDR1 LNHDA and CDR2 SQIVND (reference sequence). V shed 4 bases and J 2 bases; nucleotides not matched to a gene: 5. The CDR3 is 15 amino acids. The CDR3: CASSTTGTGNYGYTF. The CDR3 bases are TGTGCCAGTAGTACCACCGGGACAGGGAACTATGGCTACACCTTC. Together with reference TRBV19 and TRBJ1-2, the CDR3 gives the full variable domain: DGGITQSPKYLFRKEGQNVTLSCEQNLNHDAMYWYRQDPGQGLRLIYYSQIVNDFQKGDIAEGYSVSREKKESFPLTVTSAQKNPTAFYLCASSTTGTGNYGYTFGSGTRLTVV.

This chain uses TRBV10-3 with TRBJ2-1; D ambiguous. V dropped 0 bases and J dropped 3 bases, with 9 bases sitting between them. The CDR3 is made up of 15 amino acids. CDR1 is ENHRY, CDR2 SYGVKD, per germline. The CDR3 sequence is CAISESGGNYNEQFF. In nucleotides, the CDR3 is TGTGCCATCAGTGAGTCGGGTGGCAACTACAATGAGCAGTTCTTC.

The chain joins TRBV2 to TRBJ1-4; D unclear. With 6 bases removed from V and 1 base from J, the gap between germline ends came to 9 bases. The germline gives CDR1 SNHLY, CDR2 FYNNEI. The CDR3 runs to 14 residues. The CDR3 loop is CASRSVGTNEKLFF. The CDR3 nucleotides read TGTGCCAGCAGATCCGTCGGAACTAATGAAAAACTGTTTTTT. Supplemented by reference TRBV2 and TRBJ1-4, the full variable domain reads EPEVTQTPSHQVTQMGQEVILRCVPISNHLYFYWYRQILGQKVEFLVSFYNNEISEKSEIFDDQFSVERPDGSNFTLKIRSTKLEDSAMYFCASRSVGTNEKLFFGSGTQLSVL.

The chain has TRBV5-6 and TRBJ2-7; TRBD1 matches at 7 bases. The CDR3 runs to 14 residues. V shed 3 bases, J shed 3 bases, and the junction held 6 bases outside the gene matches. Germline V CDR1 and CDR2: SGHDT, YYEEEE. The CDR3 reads CASSSRQGLYEQYF. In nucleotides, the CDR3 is TGTGCCAGCAGCTCACGACAGGGCCTCTACGAGCAGTACTTC.

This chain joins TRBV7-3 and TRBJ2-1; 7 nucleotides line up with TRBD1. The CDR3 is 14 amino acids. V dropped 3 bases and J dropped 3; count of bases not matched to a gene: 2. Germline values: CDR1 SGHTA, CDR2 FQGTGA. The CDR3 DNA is TGTGCCAGCAGCTTCCGGGACAGCTACAATGAGCAGTTCTTC. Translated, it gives CASSFRDSYNEQFF.

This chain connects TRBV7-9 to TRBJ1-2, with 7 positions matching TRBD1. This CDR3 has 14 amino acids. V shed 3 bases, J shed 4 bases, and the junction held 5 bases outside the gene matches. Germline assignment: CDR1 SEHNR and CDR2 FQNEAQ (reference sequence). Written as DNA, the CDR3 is TGTGCCAGCAGCTTTGCTACAGGGGTCTATGGCTACACCTTC. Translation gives CASSFATGVYGYTF.

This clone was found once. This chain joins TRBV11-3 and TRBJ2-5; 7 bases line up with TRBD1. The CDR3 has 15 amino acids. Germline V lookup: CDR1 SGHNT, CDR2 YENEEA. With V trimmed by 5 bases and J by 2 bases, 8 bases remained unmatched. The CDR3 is CASSPEGQPQETQYF. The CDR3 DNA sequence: TGTGCCAGCAGCCCCGAGGGACAGCCTCAAGAGACCCAGTACTTC.

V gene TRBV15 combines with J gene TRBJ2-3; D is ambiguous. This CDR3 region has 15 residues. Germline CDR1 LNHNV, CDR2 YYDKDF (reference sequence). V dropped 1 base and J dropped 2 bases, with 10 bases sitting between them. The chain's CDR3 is CATSRGGPDTDTQYF. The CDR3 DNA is TGTGCCACCAGCAGAGGCGGCCCGGACACAGATACGCAGTATTTT. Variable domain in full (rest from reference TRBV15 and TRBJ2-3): DAMVIQNPRYQVTQFGKPVTLSCSQTLNHNVMYWYQQKSSQAPKLLFHYYDKDFNNEADTPDNFQSRRPNTSFCFLDIRSPGLGDTAMYLCATSRGGPDTDTQYFGPGTRLTVL.

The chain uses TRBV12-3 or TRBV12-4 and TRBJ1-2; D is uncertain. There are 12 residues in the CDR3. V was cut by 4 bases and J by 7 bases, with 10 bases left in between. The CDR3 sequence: CASSSRGRGYTF. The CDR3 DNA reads TGTGCCAGCAGTTCCAGAGGACGTGGCTACACCTTC.

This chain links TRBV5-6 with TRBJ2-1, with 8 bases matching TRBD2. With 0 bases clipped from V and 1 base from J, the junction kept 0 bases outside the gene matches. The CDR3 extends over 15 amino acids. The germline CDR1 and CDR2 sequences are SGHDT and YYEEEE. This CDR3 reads CASSLGGGSYNEQFF. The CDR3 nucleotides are TGTGCCAGCAGCTTGGGCGGGGGGTCCTACAATGAGCAGTTCTTC.

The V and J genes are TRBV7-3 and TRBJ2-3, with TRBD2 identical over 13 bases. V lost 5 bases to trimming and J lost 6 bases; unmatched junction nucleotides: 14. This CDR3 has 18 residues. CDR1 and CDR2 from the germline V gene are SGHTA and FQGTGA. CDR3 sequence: CASSQQPGLAGVRDTQYF. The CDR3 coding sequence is TGTGCCAGCAGCCAACAACCTGGACTAGCGGGGGTGCGGGATACGCAGTATTTT.

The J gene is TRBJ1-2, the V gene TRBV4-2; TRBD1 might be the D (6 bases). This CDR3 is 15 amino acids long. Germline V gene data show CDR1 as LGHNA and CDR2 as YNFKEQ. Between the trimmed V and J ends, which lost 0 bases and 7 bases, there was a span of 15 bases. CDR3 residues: CASSQEIGRGGGYTF. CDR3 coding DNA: TGTGCCAGCAGCCAAGAGATTGGCAGGGGAGGTGGCTACACCTTC.

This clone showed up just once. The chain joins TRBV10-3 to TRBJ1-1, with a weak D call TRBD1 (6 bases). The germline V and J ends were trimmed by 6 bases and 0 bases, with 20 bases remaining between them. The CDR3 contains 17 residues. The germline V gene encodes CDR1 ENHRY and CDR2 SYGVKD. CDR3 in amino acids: CAIRAAGGQSMNTEAFF. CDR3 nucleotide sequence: TGTGCCATCAGGGCGGCGGGGGGGCAGTCAATGAACACTGAAGCTTTCTTT.

CDR3 in DNA: TGTGCCAGCAGCTCCCAGATTTGGGGGGCTGGAAACACCATATATTTT. The encoded protein is CASSSQIWGAGNTIYF. J is TRBJ1-3 and V is TRBV13; perhaps TRBD1 as D (5 bases). This CDR3 is 16 amino acids long. In germline, CDR1 is PRHDT, CDR2 FYEKMQ (reference sequence). Trimming took 4 bases from V and 2 from J, leaving 15 bases between them.

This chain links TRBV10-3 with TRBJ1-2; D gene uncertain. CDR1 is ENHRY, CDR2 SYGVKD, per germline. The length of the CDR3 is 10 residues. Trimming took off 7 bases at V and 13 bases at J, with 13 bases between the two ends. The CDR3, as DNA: TGTGCCATCACCACCGATCAGTTCACCTTC. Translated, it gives CAITTDQFTF.

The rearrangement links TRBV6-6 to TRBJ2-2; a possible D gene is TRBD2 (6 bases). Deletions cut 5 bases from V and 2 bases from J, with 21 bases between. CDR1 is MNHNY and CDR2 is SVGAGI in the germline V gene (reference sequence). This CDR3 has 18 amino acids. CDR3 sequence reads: CASSPTPGTLRNTGELFF. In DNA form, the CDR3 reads TGTGCCAGCAGTCCCACCCCCGGGACTTTACGTAACACCGGGGAGCTGTTTTTT.

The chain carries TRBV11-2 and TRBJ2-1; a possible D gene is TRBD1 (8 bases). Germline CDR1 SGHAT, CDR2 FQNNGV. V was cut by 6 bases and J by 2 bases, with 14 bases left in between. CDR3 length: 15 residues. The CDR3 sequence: CASSSTGGAYNEQFF. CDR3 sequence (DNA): TGTGCCAGCAGTTCCACAGGGGGGGCCTACAATGAGCAGTTCTTC.

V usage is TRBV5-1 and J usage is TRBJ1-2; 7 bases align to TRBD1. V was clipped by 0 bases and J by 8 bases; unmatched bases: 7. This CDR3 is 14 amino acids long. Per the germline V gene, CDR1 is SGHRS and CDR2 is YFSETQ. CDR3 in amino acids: CASSLVGTEGGYTF. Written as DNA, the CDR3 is TGCGCCAGCAGCTTGGTGGGGACAGAGGGCGGCTACACCTTC.

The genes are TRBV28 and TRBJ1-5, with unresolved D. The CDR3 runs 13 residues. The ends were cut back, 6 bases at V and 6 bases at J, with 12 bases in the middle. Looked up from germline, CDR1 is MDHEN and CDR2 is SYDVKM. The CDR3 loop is CASRPPVAQPQHF. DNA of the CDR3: TGTGCCAGCAGACCTCCGGTCGCTCAGCCCCAGCATTTT.

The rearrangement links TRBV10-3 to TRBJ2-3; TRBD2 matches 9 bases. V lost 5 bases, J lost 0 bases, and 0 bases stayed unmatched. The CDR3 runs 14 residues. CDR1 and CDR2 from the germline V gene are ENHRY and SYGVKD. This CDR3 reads CAISTSGSTDTQYF. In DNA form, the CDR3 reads TGTGCCATCAGTACTAGCGGGAGCACAGATACGCAGTATTTT.